The sequence of this T cell receptor (beta chain) was determined in a study of response to subunit inactivated influenza vaccine. Findings and caveats of the study: Authors suggested each seasonal flu vaccination may recruit only limited numbers of new T cells.

CDR1 is SGDLS and CDR2 is YYNGEE in the germline V gene. The CDR3 sequence is 15 residues long. With 3 bases removed from V and 0 bases from J, the gap between germline ends came to 13 bases. In its sample, this clonotype was seen a few times. Its specificity is unknown. TCRdb re-derived calls from the RT-PCR reads in MiXCR, one entry per CDR3 protein. The sample comprises some 520,000 distinct CDR3 sequences, approximately 15% of which are singletons, and approximately 3% rests with the top ten. V is TRBV9 and J is TRBJ2-7; D gene uncertain. This specimen consisted of CD4+ T cells sorted from PBMCs, obtained around 25 months after vaccination. The source of this sequence is a man aged 50 to 69 who received an inactivated influenza vaccine. CDR3 residues: CASSASGPTSYEQYF. The CDR3 coding sequence is TGTGCCAGCAGCGCTTCCGGGCCCACCTCCTACGAGCAGTACTTC.